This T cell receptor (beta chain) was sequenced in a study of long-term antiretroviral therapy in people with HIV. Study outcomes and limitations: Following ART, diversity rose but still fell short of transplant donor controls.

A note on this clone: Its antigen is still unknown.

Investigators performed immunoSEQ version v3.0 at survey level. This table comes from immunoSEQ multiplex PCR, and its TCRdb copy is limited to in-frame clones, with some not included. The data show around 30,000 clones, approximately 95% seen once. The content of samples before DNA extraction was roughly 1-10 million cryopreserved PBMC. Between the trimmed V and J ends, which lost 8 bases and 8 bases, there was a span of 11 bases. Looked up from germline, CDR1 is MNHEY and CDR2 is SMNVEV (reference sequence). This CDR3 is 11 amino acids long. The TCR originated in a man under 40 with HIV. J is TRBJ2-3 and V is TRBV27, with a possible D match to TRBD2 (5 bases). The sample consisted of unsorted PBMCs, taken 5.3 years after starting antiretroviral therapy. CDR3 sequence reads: CASLDWGTQYF. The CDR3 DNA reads TGTGCCAGCTTGGACTGGGGTACGCAGTATTTT.